One and the same sample provided the 9 T cell receptor beta chains below, sequenced in a study of blood T cell repertoires in COVID-19. Data came from immunoSEQ multiplex PCR; TCRdb stores just in-frame clones and leaves some out. The sample holds roughly 43,000 clones, about 89% seen once. Sequenced material: peripheral blood. The receptors here all came from a man in his 70s with active COVID-19.

The chain couples TRBV21-1 to TRBJ1-2; the table names TRBD1, a call not compared with the DNA. TRBV21-1 is a pseudogene. CDR3 length equals 15 residues. The CDR3 protein is CASSKGSYDTYGYTF. The CDR3 coding sequence is TGTGCCAGCAGCAAAGGGTCCTACGACACCTATGGCTACACCTTC.

J is TRBJ2-1 and V is TRBV10-3; 9 positions agree with TRBD1. V gave up 2 bases and J gave up 6 bases; unmatched junction bases: 11. Germline loops: CDR1 ENHRY, CDR2 SYGVKD. The CDR3 extends over 17 amino acids. The CDR3 nucleotides are TGTGCCATCAGTGAGGAACGGGACAGGGCATTGTTCAATGAGCAGTTCTTC. Encoded protein: CAISEERDRALFNEQFF.

The chain carries TRBV28 and TRBJ2-4, with a possible D match to TRBD2 (6 bases). This CDR3 has 15 amino acids. The V end lost 5 bases, the J end lost 9 bases, and 20 bases lay between the germline ends. Germline V gives CDR1 MDHEN, CDR2 SYDVKM. DNA for the CDR3: TGTGCCAGCAGTAAGAGTACCGGGACTCGGGGCATTCAGTACTTC. Translated: CASSKSTGTRGIQYF.

This chain uses TRBV9 with TRBJ1-4, with TRBD1 identical over 9 bases. The V and J ends lost 0 bases and 8 bases, in that order; junction bases with no gene match: 2. This CDR3 has 14 amino acids. Germline V CDR1 and CDR2: SGDLS, YYNGEE. Here the CDR3 reads CASSVATGGEKLFF. CDR3 DNA: TGTGCCAGCAGCGTAGCGACAGGGGGGGAAAAACTGTTTTTT.

This sequence joins TRBV27 and TRBJ1-2; TRBD1 aligns across 7 bases. After removal of 4 bases from V and 7 bases from J, the junction contained 9 bases not matched to a gene. Germline CDR1 and CDR2: MNHEY and SMNVEV (reference sequence). This CDR3 comprises 14 residues. CDR3 nucleotide sequence: TGTGCCAGCAGTTCGAACAGGGGAGCTGGTGGCTACACCTTC. This gives the protein CASSSNRGAGGYTF.

V usage is TRBV6-6 and J usage is TRBJ2-6; 7 nucleotides line up with TRBD1. Germline loops: CDR1 MNHNY, CDR2 SVGAGI (reference sequence). This CDR3 spans 15 amino acids. J was trimmed by 2 bases and V by 5 bases; bases with no gene match: 3. CDR3 sequence reads: CASSPGGTGANVLTF. The CDR3 coding sequence is TGTGCCAGCAGTCCAGGGGGAACTGGGGCCAACGTCCTGACTTTC.

The V call is TRBV9, the J call TRBJ1-1, with a tentative D call TRBD1 (6 bases). Germline values: CDR1 SGDLS, CDR2 YYNGEE. The V end was cut by 0 bases, the J end by 8 bases, with 14 bases between. The CDR3 is 14 residues long. In nucleotides, the CDR3 is TGTGCCAGCAGCGTAGCACAGGGATTGGGCGAAGCTTTCTTT. Residues: CASSVAQGLGEAFF.

This chain connects TRBV5-1 to TRBJ2-5; 10 nucleotides line up with TRBD1. From germline, CDR1 is SGHRS and CDR2 YFSETQ. The CDR3 consists of 17 residues. The V segment lost 2 bases and the J segment 5 bases; nucleotides outside the gene matches: 12. The CDR3 sequence: CASSFGTGVTKGETQYF. As DNA, the CDR3 is TGCGCCAGCAGCTTCGGGACAGGGGTCACCAAGGGGGAGACCCAGTACTTC.

V and J are TRBV7-8 and TRBJ2-3; maybe TRBD2 (6 bases). This CDR3 region has 15 residues. The germline V gene encodes CDR1 SGHVS and CDR2 FQNEAQ. The V and J ends lost 3 bases and 2 bases respectively, with 12 bases between them. CDR3 protein: CASSFRRGSTDTQYF. CDR3 nucleotides: TGTGCCAGCAGCTTTCGGCGGGGCTCCACAGATACGCAGTATTTT.